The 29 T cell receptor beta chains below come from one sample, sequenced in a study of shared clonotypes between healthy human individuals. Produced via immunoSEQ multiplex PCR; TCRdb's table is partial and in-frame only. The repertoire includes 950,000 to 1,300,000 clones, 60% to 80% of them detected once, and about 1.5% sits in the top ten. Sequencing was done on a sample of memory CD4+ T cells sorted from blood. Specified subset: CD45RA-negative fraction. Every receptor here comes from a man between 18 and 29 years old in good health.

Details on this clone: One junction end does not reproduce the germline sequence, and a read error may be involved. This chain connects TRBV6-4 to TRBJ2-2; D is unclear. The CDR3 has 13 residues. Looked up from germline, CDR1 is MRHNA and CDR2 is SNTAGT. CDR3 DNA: TGTGTCAGCAGTGAACAAGGGACCGGGGAGCTGTTTTTT. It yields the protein CVSSEQGTGELFF.

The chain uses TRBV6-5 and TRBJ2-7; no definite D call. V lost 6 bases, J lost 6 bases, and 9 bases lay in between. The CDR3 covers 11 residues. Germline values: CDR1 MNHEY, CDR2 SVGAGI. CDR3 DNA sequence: TGTGCCAGCAGATCGCTCGGCGAGCAGTACTTC. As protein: CASRSLGEQYF.

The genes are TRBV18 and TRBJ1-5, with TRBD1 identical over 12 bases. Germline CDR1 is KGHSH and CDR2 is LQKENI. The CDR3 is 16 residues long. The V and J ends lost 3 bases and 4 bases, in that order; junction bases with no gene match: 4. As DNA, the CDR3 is TGTGCCAGCTCACCCCCGGGACAGGGGGCGAATCAGCCCCAGCATTTT. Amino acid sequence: CASSPPGQGANQPQHF.

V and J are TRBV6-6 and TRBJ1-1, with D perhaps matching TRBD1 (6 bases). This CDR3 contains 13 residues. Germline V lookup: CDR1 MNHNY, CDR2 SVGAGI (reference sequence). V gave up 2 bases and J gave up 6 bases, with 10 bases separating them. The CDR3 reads CASSYSNRAEAFF. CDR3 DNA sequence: TGTGCCAGCAGTTACAGTAACAGGGCTGAAGCTTTCTTT.

The CDR3 is CASSLGQVANIQYF. In DNA, the CDR3 is TGTGCCAGCAGCCTCGGACAGGTCGCCAACATTCAGTACTTC. V usage is TRBV9 and J usage is TRBJ2-4, with TRBD1 identical over 7 bases. Germline V lookup: CDR1 SGDLS, CDR2 YYNGEE. The V and J ends lost 4 bases and 7 bases, in that order; junction bases with no gene match: 8. This CDR3 contains 14 residues. The whole variable domain, filled in from reference TRBV9 and TRBJ2-4, reads DSGVTQTPKHLITATGQRVTLRCSPRSGDLSVYWYQQSLDQGLQFLIQYYNGEERAKGNILERFSAQQFPDLHSELNLSSLELGDSALYFCASSLGQVANIQYFGAGTRLSVL.

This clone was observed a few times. Written as DNA, the CDR3 is TGTGCCAGCAGACCGCACGCAGGAAGCTACGAGCAGTACTTC. Its translation: CASRPHAGSYEQYF. The chain has TRBV25-1 and TRBJ2-7; D ambiguous. V lost 6 bases and J 3 bases, leaving 15 bases between the germline ends. The CDR3 extends over 14 amino acids. Germline V gene lookup returns CDR1 MGHDK and CDR2 SYGVNS.

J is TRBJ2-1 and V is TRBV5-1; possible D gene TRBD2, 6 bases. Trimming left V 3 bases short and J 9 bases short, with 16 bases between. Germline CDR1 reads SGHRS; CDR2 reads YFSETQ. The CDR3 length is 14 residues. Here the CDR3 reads CASSSGGVGGEQFF. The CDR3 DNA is TGCGCCAGCAGCTCTGGCGGGGTTGGGGGTGAGCAGTTCTTC. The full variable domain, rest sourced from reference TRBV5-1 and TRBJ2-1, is KAGVTQTPRYLIKTRGQQVTLSCSPISGHRSVSWYQQTPGQGLQFLFEYFSETQRNKGNFPGRFSGRQFSNSRSEMNVSTLELGDSALYLCASSSGGVGGEQFFGPGTRLTVL.

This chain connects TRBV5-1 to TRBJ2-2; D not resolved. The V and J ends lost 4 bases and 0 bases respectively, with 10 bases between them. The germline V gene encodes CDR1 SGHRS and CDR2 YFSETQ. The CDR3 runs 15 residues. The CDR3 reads CASSLDGTNTGELFF. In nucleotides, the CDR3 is TGCGCCAGCAGCCTCGACGGTACGAACACCGGGGAGCTGTTTTTT.

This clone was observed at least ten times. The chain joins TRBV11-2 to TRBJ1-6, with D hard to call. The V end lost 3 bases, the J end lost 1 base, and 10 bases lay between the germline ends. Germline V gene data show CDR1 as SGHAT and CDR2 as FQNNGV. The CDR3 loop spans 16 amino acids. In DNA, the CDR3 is TGTGCCAGCAGCTTGGGATGGGGTTCCTATAATTCACCCCTCCACTTT. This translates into CASSLGWGSYNSPLHF.

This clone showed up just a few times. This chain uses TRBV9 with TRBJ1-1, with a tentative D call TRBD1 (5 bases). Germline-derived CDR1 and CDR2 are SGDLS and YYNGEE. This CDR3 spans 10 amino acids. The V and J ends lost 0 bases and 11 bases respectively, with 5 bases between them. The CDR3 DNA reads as TGTGCCAGCAGCGTAGGGGGGGCTTTCTTT. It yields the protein CASSVGGAFF.

The CDR3 loop is CASSGDGATYGYTF. The CDR3 nucleotides are TGTGCCAGCAGTGGAGACGGAGCCACCTATGGCTACACCTTC. The chain joins TRBV6-1 to TRBJ1-2, with D hard to call. The CDR3 sequence is 14 residues long. The V end lost 4 bases, the J end lost 4 bases, and 13 bases lay between the germline ends. Per the germline V gene, CDR1 is MNHNS and CDR2 is SASEGT.

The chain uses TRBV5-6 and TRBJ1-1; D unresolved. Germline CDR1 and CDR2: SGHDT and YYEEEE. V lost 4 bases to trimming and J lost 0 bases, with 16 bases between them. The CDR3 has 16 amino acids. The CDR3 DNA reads TGTGCCAGCAGCACCAATCGGTGGAGAATGAACACTGAAGCTTTCTTT. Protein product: CASSTNRWRMNTEAFF. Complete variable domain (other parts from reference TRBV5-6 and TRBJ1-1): DAGVTQSPTHLIKTRGQQVTLRCSPKSGHDTVSWYQQALGQGPQFIFQYYEEEERQRGNFPDRFSGHQFPNYSSELNVNALLLGDSALYLCASSTNRWRMNTEAFFGQGTRLTVV.

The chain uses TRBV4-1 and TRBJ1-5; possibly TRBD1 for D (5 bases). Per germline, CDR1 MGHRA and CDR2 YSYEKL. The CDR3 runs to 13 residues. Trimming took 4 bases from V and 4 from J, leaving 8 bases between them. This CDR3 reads CASSLRENQPQHF. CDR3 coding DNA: TGCGCCAGCAGCCTCAGGGAAAATCAGCCCCAGCATTTT.

The CDR3 here is CASSQGGGYTF. CDR3 sequence (DNA): TGTGCCAGCAGCCAAGGGGGAGGCTACACCTTC. V is TRBV6-1 and J is TRBJ1-2, with TRBD1 as a possible D gene (6 bases). V was clipped by 6 bases and J by 8 bases, with 10 bases between them. Looked up from germline, CDR1 is MNHNS and CDR2 is SASEGT. The CDR3 loop spans 11 amino acids.

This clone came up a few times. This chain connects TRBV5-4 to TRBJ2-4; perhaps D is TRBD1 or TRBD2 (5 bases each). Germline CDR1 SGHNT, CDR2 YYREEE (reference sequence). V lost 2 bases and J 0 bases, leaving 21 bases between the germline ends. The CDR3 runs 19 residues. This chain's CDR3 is CASSLMTAEGLLAKNIQYF. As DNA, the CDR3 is TGTGCCAGCAGCTTAATGACCGCCGAGGGGCTCCTAGCCAAAAACATTCAGTACTTC.

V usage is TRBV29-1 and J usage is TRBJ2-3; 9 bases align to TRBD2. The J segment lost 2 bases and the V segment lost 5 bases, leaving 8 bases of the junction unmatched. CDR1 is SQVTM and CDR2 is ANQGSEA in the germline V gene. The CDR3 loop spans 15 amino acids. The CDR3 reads CSVSKSSGTTDTQYF. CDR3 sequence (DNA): TGCAGCGTTTCGAAGTCTAGCGGGACCACAGATACGCAGTATTTT.

The CDR3 coding sequence is TGTGCCAGCAGCTTTACTAGCGGGGGTGCCTACGAGCAGTACTTC. Protein product: CASSFTSGGAYEQYF. The J gene is TRBJ2-7, the V gene TRBV5-5; 11 bases map to TRBD2. The CDR3 has 15 amino acids. Per the germline V gene, CDR1 is SGHKS and CDR2 is YYEKEE (reference sequence). V shed 2 bases, J shed 2 bases, and the junction held 3 bases outside the gene matches.

In DNA, the CDR3 is TGTGCCAGCAGCTTAGGGACACACAACACTGAAGCTTTCTTT. It yields the protein CASSLGTHNTEAFF. V gene TRBV11-2 combines with J gene TRBJ1-1; tentatively, D is TRBD1 (5 bases). The V end was cut by 1 base, the J end by 2 bases, with 8 bases between. Germline-derived CDR1 and CDR2 are SGHAT and FQNNGV. The CDR3 extends over 14 amino acids. Together with reference TRBV11-2 and TRBJ1-1, the CDR3 gives the full variable domain: EAGVAQSPRYKIIEKRQSVAFWCNPISGHATLYWYQQILGQGPKLLIQFQNNGVVDDSQLPKDRFSAERLKGVDSTLKIQPAKLEDSAVYLCASSLGTHNTEAFFGQGTRLTVV.

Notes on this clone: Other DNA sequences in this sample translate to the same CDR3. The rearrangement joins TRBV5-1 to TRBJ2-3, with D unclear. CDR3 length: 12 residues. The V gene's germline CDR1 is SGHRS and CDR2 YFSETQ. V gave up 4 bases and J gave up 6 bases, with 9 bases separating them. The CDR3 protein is CASSGGRDTQYF. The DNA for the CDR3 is TGCGCCAGCAGCGGCGGAAGGGATACGCAGTATTTT.

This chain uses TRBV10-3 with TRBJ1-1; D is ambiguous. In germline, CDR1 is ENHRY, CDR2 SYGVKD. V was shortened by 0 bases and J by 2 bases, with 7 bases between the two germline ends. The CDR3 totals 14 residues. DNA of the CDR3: TGTGCCATCAGTGAGTCTCCAGAAAACACTGAAGCTTTCTTT. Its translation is CAISESPENTEAFF.

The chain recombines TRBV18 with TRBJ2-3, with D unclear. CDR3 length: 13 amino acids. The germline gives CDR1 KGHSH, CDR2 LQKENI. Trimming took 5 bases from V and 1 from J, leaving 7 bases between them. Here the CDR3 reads CASSMQGTDTQYF. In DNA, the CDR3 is TGTGCCAGCTCAATGCAGGGCACAGATACGCAGTATTTT.

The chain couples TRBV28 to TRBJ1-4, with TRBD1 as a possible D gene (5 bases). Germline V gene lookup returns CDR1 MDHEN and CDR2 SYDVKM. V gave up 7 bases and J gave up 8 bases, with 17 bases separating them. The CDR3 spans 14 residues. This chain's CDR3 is CASTKLGHNEKLFF. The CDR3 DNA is TGTGCCAGCACCAAACTGGGGCACAACGAAAAACTGTTTTTT.

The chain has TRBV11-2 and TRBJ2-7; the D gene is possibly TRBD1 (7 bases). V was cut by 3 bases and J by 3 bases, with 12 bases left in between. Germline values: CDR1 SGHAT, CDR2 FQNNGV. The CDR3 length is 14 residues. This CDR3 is CASSFGQGGYEQYF. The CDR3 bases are TGTGCCAGCAGCTTCGGTCAGGGGGGCTACGAGCAGTACTTC.

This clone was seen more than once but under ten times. The CDR3 DNA follows: TGTGCCAGCTCACCACTAGCGACGAACACTGAAGCTTTCTTT. Translating gives CASSPLATNTEAFF. This chain joins TRBV18 and TRBJ1-1; D is undetermined. The germline V gene encodes CDR1 KGHSH and CDR2 LQKENI. Trimming took off 1 base at V and 1 base at J, with 7 bases between the two ends. The CDR3 covers 14 residues.

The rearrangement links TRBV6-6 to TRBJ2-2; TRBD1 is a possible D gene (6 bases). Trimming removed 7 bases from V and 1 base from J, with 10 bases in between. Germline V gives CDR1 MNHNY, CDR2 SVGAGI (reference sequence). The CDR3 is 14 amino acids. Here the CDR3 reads CASTPQGNTGELFF. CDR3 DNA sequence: TGTGCCAGCACTCCACAGGGGAACACCGGGGAGCTGTTTTTT.

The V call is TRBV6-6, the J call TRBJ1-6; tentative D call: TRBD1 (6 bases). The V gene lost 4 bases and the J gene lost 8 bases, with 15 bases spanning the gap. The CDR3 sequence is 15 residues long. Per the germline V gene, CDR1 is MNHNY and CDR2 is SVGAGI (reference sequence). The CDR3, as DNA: TGTGCCAGCAGTTTAACTCCGGGACAAGATTCACCCCTCCACTTT. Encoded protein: CASSLTPGQDSPLHF.

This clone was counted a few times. DNA of the CDR3: TGTGCCAGCCCGAGGGAGAGGACAGGGACCTACACCTTC. Translating gives CASPRERTGTYTF. This chain uses TRBV2 with TRBJ1-2, with 8 bases matching TRBD1. With V trimmed by 8 bases and J by 10 bases, 12 bases remained unmatched. The CDR3 is 13 amino acids. Germline CDR1 is SNHLY and CDR2 is FYNNEI.

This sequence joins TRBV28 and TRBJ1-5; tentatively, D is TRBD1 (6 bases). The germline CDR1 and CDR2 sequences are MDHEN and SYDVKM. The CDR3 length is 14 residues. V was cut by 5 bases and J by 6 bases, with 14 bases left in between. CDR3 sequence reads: CASSPAGGTQPQHF. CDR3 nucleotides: TGTGCCAGCAGTCCCGCGGGGGGCACTCAGCCCCAGCATTTT.

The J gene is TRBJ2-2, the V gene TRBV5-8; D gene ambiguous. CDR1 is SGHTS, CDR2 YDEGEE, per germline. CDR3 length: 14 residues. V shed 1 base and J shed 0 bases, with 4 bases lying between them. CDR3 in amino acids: CASSLRANTGELFF. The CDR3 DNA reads TGTGCCAGCAGCTTGCGTGCGAACACCGGGGAGCTGTTTTTT.